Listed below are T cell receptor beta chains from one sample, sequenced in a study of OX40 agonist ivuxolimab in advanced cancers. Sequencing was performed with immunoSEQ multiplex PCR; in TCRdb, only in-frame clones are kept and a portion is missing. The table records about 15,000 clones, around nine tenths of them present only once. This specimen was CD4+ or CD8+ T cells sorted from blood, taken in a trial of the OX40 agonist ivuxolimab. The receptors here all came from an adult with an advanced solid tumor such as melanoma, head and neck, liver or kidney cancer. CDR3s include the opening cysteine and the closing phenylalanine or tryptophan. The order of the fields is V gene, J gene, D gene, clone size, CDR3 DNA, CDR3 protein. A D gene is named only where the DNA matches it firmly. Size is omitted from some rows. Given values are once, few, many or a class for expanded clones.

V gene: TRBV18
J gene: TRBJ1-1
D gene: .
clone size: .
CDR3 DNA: TGTGCCAGCTCACCCTGGCCCCAGAACACTGAAGCTTTCTTT
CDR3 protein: CASSPWPQNTEAFF

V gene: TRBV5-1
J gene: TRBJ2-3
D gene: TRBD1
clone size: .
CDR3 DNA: TGCGCCAGCAGCTTGGGACAGGGTAAAGATACGCAGTATTTT
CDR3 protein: CASSLGQGKDTQYF

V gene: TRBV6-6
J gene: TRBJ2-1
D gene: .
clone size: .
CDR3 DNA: TGTGCCAGCAGTCGCCCGAGGAATGAGCAGTTCTTC
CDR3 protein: CASSRPRNEQFF

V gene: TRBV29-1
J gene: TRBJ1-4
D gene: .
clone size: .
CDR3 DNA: TGCAGCGTGGGGGCAGGGGAAAAACTGTTTTTT
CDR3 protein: CSVGAGEKLFF

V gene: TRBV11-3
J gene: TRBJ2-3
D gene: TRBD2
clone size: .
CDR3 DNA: TGTGCCAGCAGCCTCGGACTAGCGGGAGATACGCAGTATTTT
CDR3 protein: CASSLGLAGDTQYF

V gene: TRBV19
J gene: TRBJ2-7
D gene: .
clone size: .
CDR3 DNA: TGTGCCAGTAGTATAAGCACAAGGGGAACCTACGAGCAGTACTTC
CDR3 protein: CASSISTRGTYEQYF

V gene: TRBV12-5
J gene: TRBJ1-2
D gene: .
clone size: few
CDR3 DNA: TGTGCTAGTGTCCTCGGGTCGGGGGCCTATGGCTACACCTTC
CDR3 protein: CASVLGSGAYGYTF

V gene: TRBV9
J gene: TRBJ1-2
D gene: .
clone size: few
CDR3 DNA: TGTGCCAGCAGCGTAGGTGGAGGGTACGACTACACCTTC
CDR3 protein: CASSVGGGYDYTF

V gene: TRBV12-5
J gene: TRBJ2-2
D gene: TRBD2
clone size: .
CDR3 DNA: TGTGCTAGTGGTCAAAGCGGGGTGAACACCGGGGAGCTGTTTTTT
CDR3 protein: CASGQSGVNTGELFF

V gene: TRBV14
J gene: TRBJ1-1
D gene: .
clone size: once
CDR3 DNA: TGTGCCAGCAGCCTTGGATACAACACTGAAGCTTTCTTT
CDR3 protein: CASSLGYNTEAFF

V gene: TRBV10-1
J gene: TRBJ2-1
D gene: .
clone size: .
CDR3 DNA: TGCGCCAGCAGTGAGCAGGTCTCCTACAATGAGCAGTTCTTC
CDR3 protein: CASSEQVSYNEQFF

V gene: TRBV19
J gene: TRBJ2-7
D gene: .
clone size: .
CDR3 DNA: TGTGCCAGTAGTATGGGGCAGACCTACGAGCAGTACTTC
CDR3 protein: CASSMGQTYEQYF

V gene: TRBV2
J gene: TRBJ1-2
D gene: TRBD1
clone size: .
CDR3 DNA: TGTGCCAGCCTCCGGGACAGGGGAAGCTATGGCTACACCTTC
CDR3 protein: CASLRDRGSYGYTF

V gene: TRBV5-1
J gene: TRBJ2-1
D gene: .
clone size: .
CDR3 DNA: TGCGCCAGCAGCTTGCAGGAAGGCTACAATGAGCAGTTCTTC
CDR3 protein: CASSLQEGYNEQFF

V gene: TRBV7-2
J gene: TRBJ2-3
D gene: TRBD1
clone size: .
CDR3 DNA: TGTGCCAGCAGCTCTCACAGGGGAAGCACAGATACGCAGTATTTT
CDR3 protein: CASSSHRGSTDTQYF

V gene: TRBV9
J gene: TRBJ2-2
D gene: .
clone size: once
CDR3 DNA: TGTGCCAGCAGCCCAGGCCAGGGCCCCTATCGCACCGGGGAGCTGTTTTTT
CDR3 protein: CASSPGQGPYRTGELFF

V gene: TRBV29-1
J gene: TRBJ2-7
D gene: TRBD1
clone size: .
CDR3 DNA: TGCAGCGTGGCCAGACAGGGTATCGAGGCCTACGAGCAGTACTTC
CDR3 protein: CSVARQGIEAYEQYF

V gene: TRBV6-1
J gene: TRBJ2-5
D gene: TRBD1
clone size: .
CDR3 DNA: TGTGCCAGCAGCGGACCGGGACAGGGGATAAAGCAGTACTTC
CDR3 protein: CASSGPGQGIKQYF

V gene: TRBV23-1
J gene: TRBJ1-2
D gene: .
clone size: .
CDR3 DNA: TGCGCCAGCAGTCAACCGCGACCCCAAGGTTGGGGAGGCTACACCTTC
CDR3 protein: CASSQPRPQGWGGYTF

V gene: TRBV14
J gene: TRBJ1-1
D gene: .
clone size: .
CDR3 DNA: TGTGCCAGCAGCCCCAAAAGGAACACTGAAGCTTTCTTT
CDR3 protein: CASSPKRNTEAFF

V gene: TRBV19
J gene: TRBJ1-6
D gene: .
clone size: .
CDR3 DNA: TGTGCCAGTAGTATACGGGGAGATTCACCCCTCCACTTT
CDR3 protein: CASSIRGDSPLHF

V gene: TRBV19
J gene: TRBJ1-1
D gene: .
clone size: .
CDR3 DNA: TGTGCCAGTAGTATGTCAGCAAACACTGAAGCTTTCTTT
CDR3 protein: CASSMSANTEAFF

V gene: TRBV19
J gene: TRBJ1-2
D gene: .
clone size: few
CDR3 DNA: TGTGCCAGTACCCAAGACGGTCGCTATGGCTACACCTTC
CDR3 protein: CASTQDGRYGYTF

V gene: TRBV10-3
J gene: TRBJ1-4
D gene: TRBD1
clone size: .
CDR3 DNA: TGTGCCCATCCGTCGACAGGGACCTGCGATGTACTGTTTTTT
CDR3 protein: CAHPSTGTCDVLFF

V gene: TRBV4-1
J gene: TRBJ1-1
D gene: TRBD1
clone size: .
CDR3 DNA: TGCGCCAGCAGCCGCGGACAGGGGTTGAACACTGAAGCTTTCTTT
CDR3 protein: CASSRGQGLNTEAFF

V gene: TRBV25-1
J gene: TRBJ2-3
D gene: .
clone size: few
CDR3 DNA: TGTGCCAGCAGACAAATGGGGTCAGATACGCAGTATTTT
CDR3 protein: CASRQMGSDTQYF

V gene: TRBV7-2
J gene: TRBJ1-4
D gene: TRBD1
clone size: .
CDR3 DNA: TGTGCCAGCAGCTTGGGACAGGTGGTTCATGAAAAACTGTTTTTT
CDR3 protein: CASSLGQVVHEKLFF

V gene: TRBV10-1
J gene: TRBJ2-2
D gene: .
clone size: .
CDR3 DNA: TGCGCCAGCAGTGCGTTCAGGGACGAGGAGCTGTTTTTT
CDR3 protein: CASSAFRDEELFF

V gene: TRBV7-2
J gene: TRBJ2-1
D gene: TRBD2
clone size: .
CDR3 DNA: TGTGCCAGCAGCCGTCGCGCGGGGGGACCCTACAATGAGCAGTTCTTC
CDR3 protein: CASSRRAGGPYNEQFF

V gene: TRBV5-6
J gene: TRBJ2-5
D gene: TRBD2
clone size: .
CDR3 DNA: TGTGCCAGCAGCTTGAGACTTAGCGGGGGTTGGGAGACCCAGTACTTC
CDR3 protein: CASSLRLSGGWETQYF

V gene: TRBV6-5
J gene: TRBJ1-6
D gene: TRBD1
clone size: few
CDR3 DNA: TGTGCCAGCAGTAGAGGGGACAGCAATTCACCCCTCCACTTT
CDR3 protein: CASSRGDSNSPLHF

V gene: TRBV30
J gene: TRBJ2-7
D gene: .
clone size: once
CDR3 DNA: TGTGCCTGGAGTGTACGGGCCGCCGAGCAGTACTTC
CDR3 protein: CAWSVRAAEQYF

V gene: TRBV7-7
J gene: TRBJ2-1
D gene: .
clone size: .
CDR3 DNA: TGTGCTAGCAGCTTAGACAGCTACAATGAGCAGTTCTTC
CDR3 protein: CASSLDSYNEQFF

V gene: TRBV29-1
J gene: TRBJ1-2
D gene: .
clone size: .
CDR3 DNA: TGCAGCGTTCGAGGGACGCTCTATGGCTACACCTTC
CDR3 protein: CSVRGTLYGYTF

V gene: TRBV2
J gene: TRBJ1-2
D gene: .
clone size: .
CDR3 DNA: TGTGCCAGCAGTGAAATCCAGAAGGGCTACACCTTC
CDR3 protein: CASSEIQKGYTF

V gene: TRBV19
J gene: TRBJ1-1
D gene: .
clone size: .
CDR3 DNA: TGTGCCAGTAGTATTGGAAATAGCGTGTCTGAAGCTTTCTTT
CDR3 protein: CASSIGNSVSEAFF